These 3 T cell receptor beta chains were all obtained from the same sample, sequenced in a study of blood T cell repertoires in COVID-19. Sequenced by immunoSEQ multiplex PCR; TCRdb stores in-frame clones only, minus some. The sample lists fewer than 450,000 clones, 70% to 90% seen once, with over 2% in the top ten. Specimen: PBMCs or T cells enriched from blood (not recorded which). The receptor source for this set is a woman aged 35 to 49 with acute COVID-19.

J is TRBJ2-1 and V is TRBV7-9, with 11 bases aligning to TRBD2. The CDR3 has 16 amino acids. V was pared by 5 bases and J by 7 bases, with 10 bases of the junction left unmatched. Germline V gene data show CDR1 as SEHNR and CDR2 as FQNEAQ (reference sequence). CDR3: CASSPIAGGPVNEQFF. The CDR3 DNA sequence: TGTGCCAGCAGCCCAATAGCGGGGGGGCCGGTAAATGAGCAGTTCTTC.

The chain recombines TRBV11-3 with TRBJ2-7; the D gene is possibly TRBD1 (6 bases). Trimming shortened V by 5 bases and J by 2 bases, and 16 bases separated the two germline ends. Germline CDR1 reads SGHNT; CDR2 reads YENEEA. The CDR3 consists of 15 residues. The CDR3 is CASSNRDISAYEQYF. The DNA of the CDR3 is TGTGCCAGCAGCAACCGGGACATATCAGCCTACGAGCAGTACTTC.

Concerning this clone itself: The sample contains more than one DNA sequence encoding this CDR3. The chain uses TRBV18 and TRBJ2-7; 7 bases agree with TRBD1. The V gene end was trimmed by 2 bases and the J gene end by 2 bases; junction bases not matched to a gene: 0. The CDR3 consists of 13 residues. Germline V CDR1 and CDR2: KGHSH, LQKENI. CDR3 sequence: CASSPGTAYEQYF. The DNA of the CDR3 is TGTGCCAGCTCACCAGGGACAGCCTACGAGCAGTACTTC.